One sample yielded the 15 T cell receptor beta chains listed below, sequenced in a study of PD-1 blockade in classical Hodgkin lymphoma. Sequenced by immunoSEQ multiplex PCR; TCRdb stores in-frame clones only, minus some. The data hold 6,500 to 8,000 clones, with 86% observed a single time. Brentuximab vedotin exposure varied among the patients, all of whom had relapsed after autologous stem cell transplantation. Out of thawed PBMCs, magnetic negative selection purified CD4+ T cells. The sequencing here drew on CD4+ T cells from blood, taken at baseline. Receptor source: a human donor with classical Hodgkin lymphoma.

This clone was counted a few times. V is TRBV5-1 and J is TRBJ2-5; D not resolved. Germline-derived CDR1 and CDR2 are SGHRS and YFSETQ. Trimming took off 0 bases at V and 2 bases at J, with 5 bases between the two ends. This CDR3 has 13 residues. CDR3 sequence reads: CASSLGQQETQYF. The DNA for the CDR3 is TGCGCCAGCAGCTTGGGCCAACAAGAGACCCAGTACTTC.

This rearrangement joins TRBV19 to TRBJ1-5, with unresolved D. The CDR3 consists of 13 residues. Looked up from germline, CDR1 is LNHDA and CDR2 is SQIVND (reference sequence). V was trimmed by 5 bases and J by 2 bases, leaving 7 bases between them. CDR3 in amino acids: CASSWQGNQPQHF. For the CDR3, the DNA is TGTGCCAGTAGTTGGCAGGGCAATCAGCCCCAGCATTTT.

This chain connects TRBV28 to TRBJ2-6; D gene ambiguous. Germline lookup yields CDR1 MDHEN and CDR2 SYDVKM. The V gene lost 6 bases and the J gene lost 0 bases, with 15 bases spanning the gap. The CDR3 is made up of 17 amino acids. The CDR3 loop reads CASSPPTQLSGANVLTF. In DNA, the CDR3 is TGTGCCAGCAGCCCCCCTACTCAACTCTCTGGGGCCAACGTCCTGACTTTC.

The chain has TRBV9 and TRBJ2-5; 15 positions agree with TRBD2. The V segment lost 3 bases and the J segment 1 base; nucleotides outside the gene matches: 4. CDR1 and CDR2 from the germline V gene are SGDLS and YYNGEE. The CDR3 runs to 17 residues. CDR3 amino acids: CASSEGLAGGLQETQYF. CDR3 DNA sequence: TGTGCCAGCAGCGAAGGACTAGCGGGGGGGCTCCAAGAGACCCAGTACTTC.

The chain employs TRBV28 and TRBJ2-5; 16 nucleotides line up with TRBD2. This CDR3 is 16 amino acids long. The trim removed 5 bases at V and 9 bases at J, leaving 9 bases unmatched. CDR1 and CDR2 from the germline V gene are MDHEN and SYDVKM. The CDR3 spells CASSNPGLAGGSAQYF. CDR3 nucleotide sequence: TGTGCCAGCAGTAACCCGGGACTAGCGGGAGGGTCGGCCCAGTACTTC.

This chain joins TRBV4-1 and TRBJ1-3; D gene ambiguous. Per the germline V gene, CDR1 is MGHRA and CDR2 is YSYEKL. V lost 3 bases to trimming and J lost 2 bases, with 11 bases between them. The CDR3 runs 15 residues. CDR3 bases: TGCGCCAGCAGCCAGCCCCTGGGGACTGGAAACACCATATATTTT. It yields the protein CASSQPLGTGNTIYF.

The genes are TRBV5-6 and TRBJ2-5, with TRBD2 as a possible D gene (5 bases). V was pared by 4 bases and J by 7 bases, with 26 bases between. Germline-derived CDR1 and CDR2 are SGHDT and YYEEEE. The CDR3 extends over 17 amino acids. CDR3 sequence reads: CASSGEEGEIISGTQYF. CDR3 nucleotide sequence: TGTGCCAGCAGCGGGGAAGAAGGAGAGATCATAAGCGGGACCCAGTACTTC.

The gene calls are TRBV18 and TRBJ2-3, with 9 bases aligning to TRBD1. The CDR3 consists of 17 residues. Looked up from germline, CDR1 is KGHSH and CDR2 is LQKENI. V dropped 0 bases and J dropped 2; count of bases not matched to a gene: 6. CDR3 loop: CASSPPGQGPATDTQYF. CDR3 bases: TGTGCCAGCTCACCACCAGGACAGGGGCCGGCCACAGATACGCAGTATTTT.

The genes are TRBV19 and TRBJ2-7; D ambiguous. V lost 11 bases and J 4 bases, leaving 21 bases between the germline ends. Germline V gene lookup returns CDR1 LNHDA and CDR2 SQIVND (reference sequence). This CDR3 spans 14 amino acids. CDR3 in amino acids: CASSSGQAPYEQYF. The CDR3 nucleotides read TGTGCCTCGTCAAGTGGCCAGGCTCCGTACGAGCAGTACTTC.

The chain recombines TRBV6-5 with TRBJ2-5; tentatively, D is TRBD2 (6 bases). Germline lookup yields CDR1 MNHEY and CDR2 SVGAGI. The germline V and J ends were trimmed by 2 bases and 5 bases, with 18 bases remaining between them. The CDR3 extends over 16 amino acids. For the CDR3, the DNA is TGTGCCAGCAGTTACCGGTCACGGGACTTCGGGGAGACCCAGTACTTC. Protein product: CASSYRSRDFGETQYF.

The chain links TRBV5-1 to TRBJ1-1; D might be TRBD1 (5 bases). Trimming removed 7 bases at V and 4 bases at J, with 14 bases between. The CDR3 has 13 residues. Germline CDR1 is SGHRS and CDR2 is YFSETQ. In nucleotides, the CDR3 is TGCGCCAGCCGGGCTGGGGCGGGCACTGAAGCTTTCTTT. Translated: CASRAGAGTEAFF.

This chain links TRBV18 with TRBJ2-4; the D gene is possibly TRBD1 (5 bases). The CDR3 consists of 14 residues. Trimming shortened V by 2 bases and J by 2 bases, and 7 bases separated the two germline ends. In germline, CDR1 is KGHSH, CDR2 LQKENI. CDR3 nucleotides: TGTGCCAGCTCACCAAAGGGGACCAAAAACATTCAGTACTTC. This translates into CASSPKGTKNIQYF.

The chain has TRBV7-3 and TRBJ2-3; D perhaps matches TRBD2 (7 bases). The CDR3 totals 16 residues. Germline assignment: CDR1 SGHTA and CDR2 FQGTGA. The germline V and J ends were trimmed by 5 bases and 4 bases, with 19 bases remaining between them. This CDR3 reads CASSPLGGRVADTQYF. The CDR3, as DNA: TGTGCCAGCAGCCCCCTCGGGGGGCGGGTTGCAGATACGCAGTATTTT.

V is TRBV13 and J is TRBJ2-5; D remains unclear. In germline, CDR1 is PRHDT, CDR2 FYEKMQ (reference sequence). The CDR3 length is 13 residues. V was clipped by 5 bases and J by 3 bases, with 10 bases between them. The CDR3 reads CASSPNMEETQYF. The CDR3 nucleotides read TGTGCCAGCAGCCCCAACATGGAAGAGACCCAGTACTTC.

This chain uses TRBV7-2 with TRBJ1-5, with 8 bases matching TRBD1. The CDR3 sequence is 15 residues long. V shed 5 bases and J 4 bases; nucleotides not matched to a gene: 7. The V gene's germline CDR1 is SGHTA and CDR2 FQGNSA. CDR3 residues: CASSPEDRANQPQHF. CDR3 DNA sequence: TGTGCCAGCAGCCCCGAGGACAGGGCAAATCAGCCCCAGCATTTT. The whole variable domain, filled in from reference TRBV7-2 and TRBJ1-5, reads GAGVSQSPSNKVTEKGKDVELRCDPISGHTALYWYRQSLGQGLEFLIYFQGNSAPDKSGLPSDRFSAERTGGSVSTLTIQRTQQEDSAVYLCASSPEDRANQPQHFGDGTRLSIL.